The 5 T cell receptor beta chains below all came from one sample that was sequenced in a study of patients and donors after allogeneic stem cell transplantation (dated by TCRdb to 2020 to 2022). The method behind the library was RT-PCR. The data were produced on a NextSeq 550. The raw public data were reprocessed by TCRdb itself: fastp quality trimming at Q25, MiXCR clonotype calling, in-frame beta chains only. Every distinct CDR3 protein forms one entry, paired with its most common genes and DNA. A total of about 160,000 distinct CDR3 sequences appear in this sample, 24% of them only once. Together, the top ten hold roughly 26% of the sample. The sequenced sample was blood, either unsorted or a sorted T cell fraction (not recorded which). The receptors shown here come from a human donor who was either an allogeneic HSCT recipient or a stem cell or donor lymphocyte infusion donor (not recorded which). It is not recorded whose cells these are; they may come from a transplant donor.

The chain is built from TRBV12-3 or TRBV12-4 and TRBJ2-3, with unresolved D. Trimming pared 4 bases from V and 2 bases from J, leaving 10 bases between. The CDR3 sequence is 14 residues long. The CDR3 loop is CASSSLIDTDTQYF. The CDR3, as DNA: TGTGCCAGCAGTTCACTTATAGACACAGATACGCAGTATTTT.

This chain uses TRBV24-1 with TRBJ2-3; TRBD2 matches 8 bases. The CDR3 sequence is 16 residues long. The germline V gene has CDR1 KGHDR and CDR2 SFDVKD. The trim removed 4 bases at V and 3 bases at J, leaving 8 bases unmatched. CDR3 amino acids: CATSDFSGTETDTQYF. Written as DNA, the CDR3 is TGTGCCACCAGTGACTTTAGCGGGACTGAGACAGATACGCAGTATTTT.

This clonotype was seen only a few times. Here the CDR3 reads CSAIDSDPTTNYGYTF. The CDR3 DNA reads as TGCAGTGCTATTGACAGCGATCCAACTACAAATTATGGCTACACCTTC. The chain uses TRBV20-1 and TRBJ1-2; tentative D call: TRBD1 (5 bases). V shed 4 bases and J shed 5 bases, with 23 bases lying between them. The CDR3 consists of 16 residues. Germline V gene sequence: CDR1 DFQATT, CDR2 SNEGSKA (reference sequence).

V is TRBV5-1 and J is TRBJ2-7; 10 positions agree with TRBD2. Losses at the gene ends were 4 bases for V and 2 bases for J; bases not matched to a gene: 9. CDR3 length: 16 residues. Germline CDR1 reads SGHRS; CDR2 reads YFSETQ. The CDR3 DNA is TGCGCCAGCAGCATGACGGGACTAGCGCCTACCTACGAGCAGTACTTC. Translating it yields CASSMTGLAPTYEQYF. Together with reference TRBV5-1 and TRBJ2-7, the CDR3 gives the full variable domain: KAGVTQTPRYLIKTRGQQVTLSCSPISGHRSVSWYQQTPGQGLQFLFEYFSETQRNKGNFPGRFSGRQFSNSRSEMNVSTLELGDSALYLCASSMTGLAPTYEQYFGPGTRLTVT.

The chain has TRBV25-1 and TRBJ1-6; D might be TRBD1 (5 bases). V was pared by 2 bases and J by 9 bases, with 8 bases between. The CDR3 has 13 residues. Per germline, CDR1 MGHDK and CDR2 SYGVNS. CDR3 nucleotides: TGTGCCAGCAGTGAAGAGGACACTTCACCCCTCCACTTT. This sequence encodes CASSEEDTSPLHF.